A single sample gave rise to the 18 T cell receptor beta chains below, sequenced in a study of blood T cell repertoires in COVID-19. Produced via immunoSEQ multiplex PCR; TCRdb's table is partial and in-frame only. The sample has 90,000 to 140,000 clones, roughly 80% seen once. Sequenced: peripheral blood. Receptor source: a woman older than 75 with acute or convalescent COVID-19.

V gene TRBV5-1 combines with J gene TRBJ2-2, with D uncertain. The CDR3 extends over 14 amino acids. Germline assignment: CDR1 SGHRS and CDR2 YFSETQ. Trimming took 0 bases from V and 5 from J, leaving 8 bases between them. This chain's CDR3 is CASSLVGQTGELFF. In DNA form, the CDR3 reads TGCGCCAGCAGCTTGGTTGGGCAAACCGGGGAGCTGTTTTTT. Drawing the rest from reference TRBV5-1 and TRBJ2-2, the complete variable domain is KAGVTQTPRYLIKTRGQQVTLSCSPISGHRSVSWYQQTPGQGLQFLFEYFSETQRNKGNFPGRFSGRQFSNSRSEMNVSTLELGDSALYLCASSLVGQTGELFFGEGSRLTVL.

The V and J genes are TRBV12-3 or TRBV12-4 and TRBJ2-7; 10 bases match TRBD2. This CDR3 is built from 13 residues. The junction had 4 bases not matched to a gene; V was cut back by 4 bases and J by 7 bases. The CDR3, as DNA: TGTGCCAGCAGTTCGGAAGCGGGAGGGGAGCAGTACGTC. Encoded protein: CASSSEAGGEQYV.

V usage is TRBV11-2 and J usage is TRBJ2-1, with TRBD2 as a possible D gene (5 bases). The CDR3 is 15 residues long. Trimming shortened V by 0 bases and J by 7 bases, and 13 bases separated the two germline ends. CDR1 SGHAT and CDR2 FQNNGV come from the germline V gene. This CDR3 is CASSLDVLRVNEQFF. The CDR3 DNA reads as TGTGCCAGCAGCTTAGATGTGTTGAGGGTAAATGAGCAGTTCTTC.

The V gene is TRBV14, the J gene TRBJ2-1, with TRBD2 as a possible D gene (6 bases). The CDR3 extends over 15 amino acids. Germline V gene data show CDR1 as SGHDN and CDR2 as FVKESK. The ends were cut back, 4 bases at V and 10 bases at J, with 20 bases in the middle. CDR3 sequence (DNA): TGTGCCAGCAGCCCGGGATCTTCGGGACTGAGGGAGCAGTTCTTC. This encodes CASSPGSSGLREQFF.

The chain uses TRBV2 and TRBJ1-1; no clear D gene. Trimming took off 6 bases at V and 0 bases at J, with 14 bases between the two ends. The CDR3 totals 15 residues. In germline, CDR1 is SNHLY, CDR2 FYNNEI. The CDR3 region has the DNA TGTGCCAGCAGCCAAAAGGTGGAGATGAACACTGAAGCTTTCTTT. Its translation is CASSQKVEMNTEAFF.

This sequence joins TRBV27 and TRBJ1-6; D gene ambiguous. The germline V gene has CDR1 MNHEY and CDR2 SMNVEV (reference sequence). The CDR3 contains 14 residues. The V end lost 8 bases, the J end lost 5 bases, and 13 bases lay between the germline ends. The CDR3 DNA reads TGTGCCAGCGGACTCTTACTAAATAATTCACCCCTCCACTTT. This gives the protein CASGLLLNNSPLHF.

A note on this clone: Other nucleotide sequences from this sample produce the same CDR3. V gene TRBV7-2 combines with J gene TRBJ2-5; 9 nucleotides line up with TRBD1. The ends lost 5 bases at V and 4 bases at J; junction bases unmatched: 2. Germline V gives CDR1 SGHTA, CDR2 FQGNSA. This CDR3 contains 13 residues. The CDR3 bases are TGTGCCAGCAGCAGGGACAGGGTAGAGACCCAGTACTTC. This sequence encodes CASSRDRVETQYF.

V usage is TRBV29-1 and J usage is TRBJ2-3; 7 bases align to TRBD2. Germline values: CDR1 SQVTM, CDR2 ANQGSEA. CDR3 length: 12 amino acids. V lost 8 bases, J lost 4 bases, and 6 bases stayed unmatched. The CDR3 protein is CSIERDPDTQYF. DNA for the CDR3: TGCAGCATCGAGCGGGACCCAGATACGCAGTATTTT.

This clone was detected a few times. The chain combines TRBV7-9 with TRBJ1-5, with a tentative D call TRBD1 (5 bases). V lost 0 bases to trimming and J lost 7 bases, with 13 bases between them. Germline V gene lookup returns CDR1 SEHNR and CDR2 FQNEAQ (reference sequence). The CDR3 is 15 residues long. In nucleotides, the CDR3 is TGTGCCAGCAGCTTAGCGCATGACCGGGGGCAGCCCCAGCATTTT. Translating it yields CASSLAHDRGQPQHF.

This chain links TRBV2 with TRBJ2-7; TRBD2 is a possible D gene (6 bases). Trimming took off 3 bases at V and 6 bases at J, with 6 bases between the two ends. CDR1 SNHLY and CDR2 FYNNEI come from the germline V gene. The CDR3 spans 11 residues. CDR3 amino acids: CASSEGGEQYF. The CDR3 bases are TGTGCCAGCAGTGAGGGAGGCGAGCAGTACTTC.

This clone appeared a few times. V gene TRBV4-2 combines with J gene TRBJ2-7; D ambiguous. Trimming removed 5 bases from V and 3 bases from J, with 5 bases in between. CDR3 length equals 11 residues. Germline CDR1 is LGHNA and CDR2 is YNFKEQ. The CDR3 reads CASSSRYEQYF. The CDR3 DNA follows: TGTGCCAGCAGCTCCCGCTACGAGCAGTACTTC.

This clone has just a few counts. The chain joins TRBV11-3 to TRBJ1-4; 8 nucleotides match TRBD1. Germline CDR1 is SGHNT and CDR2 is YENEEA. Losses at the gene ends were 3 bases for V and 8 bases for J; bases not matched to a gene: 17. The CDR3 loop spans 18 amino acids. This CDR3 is CASSFIGTGGSTQEKLFF. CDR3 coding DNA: TGTGCCAGCAGCTTTATTGGCACAGGGGGAAGTACGCAGGAAAAACTGTTTTTT.

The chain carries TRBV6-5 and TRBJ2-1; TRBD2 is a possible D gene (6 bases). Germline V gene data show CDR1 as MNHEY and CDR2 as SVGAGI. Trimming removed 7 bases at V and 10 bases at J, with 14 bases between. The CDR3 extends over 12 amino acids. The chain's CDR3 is CASISPRGEQFF. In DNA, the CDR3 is TGTGCCAGCATTTCTCCCCGGGGGGAGCAGTTCTTC.

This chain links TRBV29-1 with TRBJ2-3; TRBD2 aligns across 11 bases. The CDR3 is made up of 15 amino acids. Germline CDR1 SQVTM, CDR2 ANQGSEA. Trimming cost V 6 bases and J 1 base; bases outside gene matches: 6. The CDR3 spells CSVATGLAGTDTQYF. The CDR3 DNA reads TGCAGCGTAGCGACGGGACTAGCGGGCACAGATACGCAGTATTTT.

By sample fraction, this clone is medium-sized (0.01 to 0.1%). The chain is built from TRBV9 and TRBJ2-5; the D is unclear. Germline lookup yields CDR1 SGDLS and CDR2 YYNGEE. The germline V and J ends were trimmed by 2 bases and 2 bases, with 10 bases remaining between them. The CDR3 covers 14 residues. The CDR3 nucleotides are TGTGCCAGCAGCGTGGCGGCAGCTCAAGAGACCCAGTACTTC. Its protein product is CASSVAAAQETQYF.

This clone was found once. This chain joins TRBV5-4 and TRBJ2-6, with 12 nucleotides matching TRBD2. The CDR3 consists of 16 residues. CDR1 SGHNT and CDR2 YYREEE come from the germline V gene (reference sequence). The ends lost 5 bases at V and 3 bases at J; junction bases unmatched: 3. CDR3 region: CASSSLAGGGANVLTF. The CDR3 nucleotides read TGTGCCAGCAGTTCACTAGCGGGAGGTGGGGCCAACGTCCTGACTTTC.

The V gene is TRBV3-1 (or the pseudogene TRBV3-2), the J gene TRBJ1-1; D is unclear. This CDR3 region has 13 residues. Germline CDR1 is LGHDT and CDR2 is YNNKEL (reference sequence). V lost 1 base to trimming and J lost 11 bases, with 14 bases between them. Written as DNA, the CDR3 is TGTGCCAGCAGCCAAGGAGGGTCAGGTCGGGCTTTCTTT. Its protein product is CASSQGGSGRAFF.

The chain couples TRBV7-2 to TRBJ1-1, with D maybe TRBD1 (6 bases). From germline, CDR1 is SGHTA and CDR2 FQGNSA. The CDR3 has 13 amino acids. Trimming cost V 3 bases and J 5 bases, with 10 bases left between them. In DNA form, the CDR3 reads TGTGCCAGCAGCTTCTCGACAGGTACTGAAGCTTTCTTT. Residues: CASSFSTGTEAFF.